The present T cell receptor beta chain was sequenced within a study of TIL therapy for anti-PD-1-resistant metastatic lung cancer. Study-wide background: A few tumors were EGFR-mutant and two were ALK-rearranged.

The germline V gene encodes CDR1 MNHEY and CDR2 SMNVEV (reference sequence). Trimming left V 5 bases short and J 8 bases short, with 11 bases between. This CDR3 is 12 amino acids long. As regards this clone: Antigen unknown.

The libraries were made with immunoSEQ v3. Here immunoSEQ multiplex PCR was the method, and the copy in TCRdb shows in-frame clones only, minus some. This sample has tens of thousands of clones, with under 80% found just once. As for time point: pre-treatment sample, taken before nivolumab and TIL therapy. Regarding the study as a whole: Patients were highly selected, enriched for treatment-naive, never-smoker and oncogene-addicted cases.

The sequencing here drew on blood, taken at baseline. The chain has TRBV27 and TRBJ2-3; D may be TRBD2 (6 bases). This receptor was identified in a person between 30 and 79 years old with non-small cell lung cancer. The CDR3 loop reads CASSPGLFTQYF. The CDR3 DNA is TGTGCCAGCAGTCCAGGACTATTTACGCAGTATTTT.